The entry below gives a single T cell receptor beta chain sequence along with its context. Its target is not known. This entry comes from a study of regulatory and conventional T cells in RAG deficiency. Study observations and caveats: Omenn syndrome and CID/AS patients had around 100-fold fewer unique Treg TCR beta sequences, versus roughly 10-fold elsewhere. In Omenn syndrome, Treg and Tconv repertoires overlapped >85%. In Omenn syndrome, sorted "Tregs" may be peripherally activated cells.

There are 15 residues in the CDR3. Per the germline V gene, CDR1 is SGHRS and CDR2 is YFSETQ. V was shortened by 0 bases and J by 4 bases, with 13 bases between the two germline ends. Assay: immunoSEQ multiplex PCR; the TCRdb copy retains only in-frame clones and omits some. The sample lists roughly 7,800 clones; approximately 94% were seen once. Regulatory T cells were sorted from blood as CD4+ CD25-high CD127-low cells. The same data also contributed to another study, on regulatory T cells. According to that study: The primer mix had 52 TRBV and 13 TRBJ primers. In patients, unique TRB V-J pairs were restricted and V/J usage skewed, especially in Tregs.

The sample was CD127- CD25+ CD4+ Tregs sorted from blood. The genes are TRBV5-1 and TRBJ1-1; D is unresolved. The clonotype originates from a human donor in good health. The CDR3 DNA follows: TGCGCCAGCAGCTTGGCCCCCGGCGGAGGCACTGAAGCTTTCTTT. This encodes CASSLAPGGGTEAFF.